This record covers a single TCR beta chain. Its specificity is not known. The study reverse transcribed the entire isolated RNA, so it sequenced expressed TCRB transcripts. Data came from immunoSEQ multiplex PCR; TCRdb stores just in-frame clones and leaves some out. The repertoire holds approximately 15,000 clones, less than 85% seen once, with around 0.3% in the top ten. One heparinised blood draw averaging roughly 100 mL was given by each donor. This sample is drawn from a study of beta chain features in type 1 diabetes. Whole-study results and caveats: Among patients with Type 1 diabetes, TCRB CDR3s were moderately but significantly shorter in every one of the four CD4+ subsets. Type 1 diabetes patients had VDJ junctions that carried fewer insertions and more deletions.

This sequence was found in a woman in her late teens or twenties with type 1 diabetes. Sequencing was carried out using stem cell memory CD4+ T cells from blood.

The CDR3: CASSFASGNTEAFF. In nucleotides, the CDR3 is TGTGCCAGCAGCTTCGCCAGTGGGAACACTGAAGCTTTCTTT. The genes are TRBV7-9 and TRBJ1-1; D uncertain. This CDR3 has 14 amino acids. Between the trimmed V and J ends, which lost 3 bases and 1 base, there was a span of 9 bases. The V gene's germline CDR1 is SEHNR and CDR2 FQNEAQ (reference sequence).